This T cell receptor beta chain comes out of a study of OX40 agonist ivuxolimab in advanced cancers. In the study overall: Of mixed ages from about 20 to 85 and averaging roughly 60 years, the group was around 78% male.

V was cut by 5 bases and J by 2 bases, with 13 bases left in between. This CDR3 is 15 amino acids long. From germline, CDR1 is MDHEN and CDR2 SYDVKM. This clone was seen only once. Its specificity is unknown. Exclusion of a patient followed from autoimmune disease history or systemic immunosuppression. The investigators sampled blood at baseline, at cycle 4 day 1, and at cycle 7 day 1. The protocol was immunoSEQ multiplex PCR, while the TCRdb copy is restricted to in-frame clones and leaves out a portion. The sample has roughly 110,000 clones, around 90% seen once; the top ten hold 0.95% to 1.5%. Findings and caveats of the study: CD4+ and CD8+ blood T cells expanded clonally by week 6 at 0.1 to 3.0 mg/kg.

The sequence was collected from an adult with an advanced solid tumor such as melanoma, head and neck, liver or kidney cancer. Material: CD4+ or CD8+ T cells sorted from blood, obtained in a trial of the OX40 agonist ivuxolimab. This chain links TRBV28 with TRBJ2-1; a weak D match, TRBD2 (5 bases). The DNA for the CDR3 is TGTGCCAGCAGTAATCCGGGATCCGCCTACAATGAGCAGTTCTTC. Its translation: CASSNPGSAYNEQFF.